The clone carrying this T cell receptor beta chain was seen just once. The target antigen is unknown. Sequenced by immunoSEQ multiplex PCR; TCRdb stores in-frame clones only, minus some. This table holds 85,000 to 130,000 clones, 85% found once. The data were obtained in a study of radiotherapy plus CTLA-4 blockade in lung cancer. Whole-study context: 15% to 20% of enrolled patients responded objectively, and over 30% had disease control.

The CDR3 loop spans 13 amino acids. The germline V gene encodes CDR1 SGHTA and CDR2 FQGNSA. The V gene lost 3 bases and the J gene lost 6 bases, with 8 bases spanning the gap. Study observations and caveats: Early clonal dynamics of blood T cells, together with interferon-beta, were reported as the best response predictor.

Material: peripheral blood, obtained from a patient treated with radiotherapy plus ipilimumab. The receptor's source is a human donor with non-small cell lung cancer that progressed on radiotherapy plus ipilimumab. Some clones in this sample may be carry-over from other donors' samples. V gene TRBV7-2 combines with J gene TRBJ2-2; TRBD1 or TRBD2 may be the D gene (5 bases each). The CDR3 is CASSFEGPGELFF. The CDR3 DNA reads TGTGCCAGCAGCTTCGAGGGGCCCGGGGAGCTGTTTTTT.